The 18 T cell receptor beta chains below were found in one sample sequenced in a study of CD8 T cells in Susac syndrome. It was with random hexamers that 0.5 to 1 ug RNA was reverse transcribed. TCRdb itself ran the immunoSEQ multiplex PCR reads through MiXCR, one entry per CDR3 protein. The table has 300,000 or so distinct CDR3 sequences, approximately 90% seen once; the top ten hold about 0.07%. Sequencing was performed on CD4+ T cells from PBMCs. The source is a human donor with multiple sclerosis.

This chain uses TRBV20-1 with TRBJ2-1, with 10 bases identical to TRBD2. J was trimmed by 0 bases and V by 3 bases; bases with no gene match: 11. In germline, CDR1 is DFQATT, CDR2 SNEGSKA (reference sequence). This CDR3 has 18 amino acids. CDR3 sequence: CSASSTSGRAISYNEQFF. DNA of the CDR3: TGCAGTGCTAGTTCGACCAGCGGGAGGGCCATCTCCTACAATGAGCAGTTCTTC.

The V and J genes are TRBV7-2 and TRBJ1-4; 9 bases match TRBD1. Unmatched junction bases numbered 12, after V lost 4 bases and J lost 12 bases. Germline CDR1 and CDR2: SGHTA and FQGNSA. CDR3 size: 15 residues. CDR3 sequence reads: CASSSRTGAREELFF. The CDR3 nucleotides read TGTGCCAGCAGCTCGAGGACAGGGGCCCGAGAGGAACTGTTTTTT.

This chain connects TRBV6-2 or TRBV6-3 to TRBJ2-7, with D maybe TRBD1 (6 bases). V was cut by 2 bases and J by 3 bases, with 11 bases left in between. The CDR3 has 14 residues. CDR1 and CDR2 (germline): MNHEY, SVGEGT. CDR3 amino acids: CASSYTGQNYEQYF. DNA for the CDR3: TGTGCCAGCAGTTACACTGGACAGAACTACGAGCAGTACTTC.

This clonotype was recorded once. V usage is TRBV30 and J usage is TRBJ2-1; D possibly corresponds to TRBD2 (7 bases). The V end was cut by 2 bases, the J end by 8 bases, with 16 bases between. Germline CDR1 is GTSNPN and CDR2 is SVGIG (reference sequence). The CDR3 loop spans 14 amino acids. The CDR3: CAWSRGAINYEQFF. Written as DNA, the CDR3 is TGTGCCTGGAGTCGGGGGGCCATTAACTATGAGCAGTTCTTC.

The rearrangement links TRBV5-4 to TRBJ2-3, with D perhaps matching TRBD2 (5 bases). Trimming took off 6 bases at V and 2 bases at J, with 16 bases between the two ends. The germline V gene encodes CDR1 SGHNT and CDR2 YYREEE (reference sequence). This CDR3 has 15 residues. This CDR3 is CASTPGSATTDTQYF. Written as DNA, the CDR3 is TGTGCCAGCACCCCTGGTAGCGCGACCACAGATACGCAGTATTTT.

J is TRBJ2-1 and V is TRBV5-8; TRBD2 aligns across 10 bases. V trimming: 3 bases; J trimming: 8 bases; junction bases outside the gene matches: 5. This CDR3 has 14 residues. Germline CDR1 SGHTS, CDR2 YDEGEE. CDR3 region: CASSYNSGRDEQFF. CDR3 DNA: TGTGCCAGCAGCTACAACAGCGGGAGGGATGAGCAGTTCTTC. Looking up the rest from reference TRBV5-8 and TRBJ2-1 gives the full variable domain: EAGVTQSPTHLIKTRGQQATLRCSPISGHTSVYWYQQALGLGLQFLLWYDEGEERNRGNFPPRFSGRQFPNYSSELNVNALELEDSALYLCASSYNSGRDEQFFGPGTRLTVL.

The chain employs TRBV5-1 and TRBJ2-1; a possible D gene is TRBD1 (5 bases). Per the germline V gene, CDR1 is SGHRS and CDR2 is YFSETQ. This CDR3 region has 12 residues. Trimming left V 4 bases short and J 9 bases short, with 11 bases between. This CDR3 reads CASSPGSGEQFF. In nucleotides, the CDR3 is TGCGCCAGCAGCCCAGGGTCCGGTGAGCAGTTCTTC.

CDR3 bases: TGTGCCAGCAGCTTAGCGAGGTCCACAGGGAGTGGGAATGAGCAGTTCTTC. This codes for CASSLARSTGSGNEQFF. This chain joins TRBV7-8 and TRBJ2-1; tentatively, D is TRBD1 (6 bases). CDR3 length: 17 amino acids. Germline V gives CDR1 SGHVS, CDR2 FQNEAQ. The V end lost 0 bases, the J end lost 7 bases, and 19 bases lay between the germline ends.

The chain uses TRBV20-1 and TRBJ1-2, with a tentative D call TRBD1 (6 bases). The CDR3 runs 13 residues. Germline lookup yields CDR1 DFQATT and CDR2 SNEGSKA (reference sequence). V shed 5 bases and J shed 6 bases, with 16 bases lying between them. CDR3 amino acids: CSAPPRGTDGYTF. In DNA, the CDR3 is TGCAGTGCTCCTCCCAGGGGCACGGATGGCTACACCTTC.

The V gene is TRBV9, the J gene TRBJ2-1; 12 bases align to TRBD2. Germline assignment: CDR1 SGDLS and CDR2 YYNGEE. The length of the CDR3 is 19 residues. The J segment lost 7 bases and the V segment lost 0 bases, leaving 14 bases of the junction unmatched. The CDR3: CASSVAASGREGYWNEQFF. The CDR3 DNA follows: TGTGCCAGCAGCGTAGCGGCTAGCGGGAGGGAAGGTTATTGGAATGAGCAGTTCTTC.

The chain recombines TRBV6-4 with TRBJ2-3; the D gene is possibly TRBD1 (5 bases). The CDR3 is 15 amino acids. In germline, CDR1 is MRHNA, CDR2 SNTAGT. The V gene lost 0 bases and the J gene lost 1 base, with 8 bases spanning the gap. The chain's CDR3 is CASSDSNRRTDTQYF. As DNA, the CDR3 is TGTGCCAGCAGTGACTCGAACAGGCGCACAGATACGCAGTATTTT.

The CDR3 coding sequence is TGTGCCAGCAACCTTCTGGGGGCGCATCAGCCCCAGCATTTT. Protein product: CASNLLGAHQPQHF. The chain joins TRBV12-3 or TRBV12-4 to TRBJ1-5; D may be TRBD1 (6 bases). V lost 7 bases and J lost 5, with 15 bases in between. The length of the CDR3 is 14 residues.

This sequence joins TRBV19 and TRBJ2-3, with 8 bases identical to TRBD2. CDR3 size: 15 residues. With 5 bases clipped from V and 5 bases from J, the junction kept 9 bases outside the gene matches. From germline, CDR1 is LNHDA and CDR2 SQIVND (reference sequence). The CDR3 loop is CASSLLSGAGDTQYF. The CDR3 nucleotides read TGTGCCAGTAGTCTCCTTAGCGGGGCGGGAGATACGCAGTATTTT. The full variable domain, completed using reference TRBV19 and TRBJ2-3, is DGGITQSPKYLFRKEGQNVTLSCEQNLNHDAMYWYRQDPGQGLRLIYYSQIVNDFQKGDIAEGYSVSREKKESFPLTVTSAQKNPTAFYLCASSLLSGAGDTQYFGPGTRLTVL.

The V gene is TRBV2, the J gene TRBJ1-1, with D uncertain. V lost 8 bases and J lost 2, with 18 bases in between. The CDR3 extends over 15 amino acids. Germline V CDR1 and CDR2: SNHLY, FYNNEI. CDR3 sequence (DNA): TGTGCCAGCGTCGGGGTAGCCTATTATAACACTGAAGCTTTCTTT. Its protein is CASVGVAYYNTEAFF.

The genes are TRBV25-1 and TRBJ1-2; D is unresolved. Germline values: CDR1 MGHDK, CDR2 SYGVNS. The CDR3 length is 16 residues. Trimming cost V 3 bases and J 4 bases, with 18 bases left between them. The CDR3 protein is CASSEGNKGFGYGYTF. DNA for the CDR3: TGTGCCAGCAGTGAGGGAAATAAGGGATTTGGCTATGGCTACACCTTC.

The V gene is TRBV30, the J gene TRBJ1-2, with D possibly matching TRBD1 (5 bases). This CDR3 comprises 13 residues. Germline-derived CDR1 and CDR2 are GTSNPN and SVGIG (reference sequence). Trimming stripped 0 bases from V and 4 bases from J, with 9 bases between. The CDR3, as DNA: TGTGCCTGGAGTGTACAGGCCCCCTATGGCTACACCTTC. Translated: CAWSVQAPYGYTF. Combining the CDR3 with reference TRBV30 and TRBJ1-2 gives the whole variable domain SQTIHQWPATLVQPVGSPLSLECTVEGTSNPNLYWYRQAAGRGLQLLFYSVGIGQISSEVPQNLSASRPQDRQFILSSKKLLLSDSGFYLCAWSVQAPYGYTFGSGTRLTVV.

The chain employs TRBV3-1 and TRBJ2-1; 16 bases are a match to TRBD2. The junction had 7 bases not matched to a gene; V was cut back by 4 bases and J by 7 bases. This CDR3 contains 17 residues. Germline CDR1 LGHDT, CDR2 YNNKEL (reference sequence). The CDR3 region is CASSLGTSGGGRNEQFF. CDR3 bases: TGTGCCAGCAGCCTGGGGACTAGCGGGGGGGGGAGGAATGAGCAGTTCTTC.

This chain connects TRBV20-1 to TRBJ2-1; D is uncertain. This CDR3 is 11 amino acids long. Germline-derived CDR1 and CDR2 are DFQATT and SNEGSKA (reference sequence). Trimming took 7 bases from V and 9 from J, leaving 13 bases between them. The CDR3 is CSVTFTGEQFF. CDR3 bases: TGCAGTGTTACGTTTACGGGTGAGCAGTTCTTC.